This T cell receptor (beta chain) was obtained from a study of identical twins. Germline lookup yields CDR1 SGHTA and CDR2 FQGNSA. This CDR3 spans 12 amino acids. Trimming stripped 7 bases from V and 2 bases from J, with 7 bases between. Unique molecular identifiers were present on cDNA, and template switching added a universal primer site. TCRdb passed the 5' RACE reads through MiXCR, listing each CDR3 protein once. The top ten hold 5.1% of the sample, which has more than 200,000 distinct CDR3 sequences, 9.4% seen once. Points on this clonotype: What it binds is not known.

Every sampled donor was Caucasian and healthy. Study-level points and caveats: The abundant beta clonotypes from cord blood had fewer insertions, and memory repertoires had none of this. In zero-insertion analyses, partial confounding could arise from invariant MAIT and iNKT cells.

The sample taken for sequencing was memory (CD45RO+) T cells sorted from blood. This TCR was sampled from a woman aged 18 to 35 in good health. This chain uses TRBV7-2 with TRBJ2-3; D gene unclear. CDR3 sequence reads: CASTPVTDTQYF. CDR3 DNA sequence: TGTGCCAGCACCCCAGTCACAGATACGCAGTATTTT.